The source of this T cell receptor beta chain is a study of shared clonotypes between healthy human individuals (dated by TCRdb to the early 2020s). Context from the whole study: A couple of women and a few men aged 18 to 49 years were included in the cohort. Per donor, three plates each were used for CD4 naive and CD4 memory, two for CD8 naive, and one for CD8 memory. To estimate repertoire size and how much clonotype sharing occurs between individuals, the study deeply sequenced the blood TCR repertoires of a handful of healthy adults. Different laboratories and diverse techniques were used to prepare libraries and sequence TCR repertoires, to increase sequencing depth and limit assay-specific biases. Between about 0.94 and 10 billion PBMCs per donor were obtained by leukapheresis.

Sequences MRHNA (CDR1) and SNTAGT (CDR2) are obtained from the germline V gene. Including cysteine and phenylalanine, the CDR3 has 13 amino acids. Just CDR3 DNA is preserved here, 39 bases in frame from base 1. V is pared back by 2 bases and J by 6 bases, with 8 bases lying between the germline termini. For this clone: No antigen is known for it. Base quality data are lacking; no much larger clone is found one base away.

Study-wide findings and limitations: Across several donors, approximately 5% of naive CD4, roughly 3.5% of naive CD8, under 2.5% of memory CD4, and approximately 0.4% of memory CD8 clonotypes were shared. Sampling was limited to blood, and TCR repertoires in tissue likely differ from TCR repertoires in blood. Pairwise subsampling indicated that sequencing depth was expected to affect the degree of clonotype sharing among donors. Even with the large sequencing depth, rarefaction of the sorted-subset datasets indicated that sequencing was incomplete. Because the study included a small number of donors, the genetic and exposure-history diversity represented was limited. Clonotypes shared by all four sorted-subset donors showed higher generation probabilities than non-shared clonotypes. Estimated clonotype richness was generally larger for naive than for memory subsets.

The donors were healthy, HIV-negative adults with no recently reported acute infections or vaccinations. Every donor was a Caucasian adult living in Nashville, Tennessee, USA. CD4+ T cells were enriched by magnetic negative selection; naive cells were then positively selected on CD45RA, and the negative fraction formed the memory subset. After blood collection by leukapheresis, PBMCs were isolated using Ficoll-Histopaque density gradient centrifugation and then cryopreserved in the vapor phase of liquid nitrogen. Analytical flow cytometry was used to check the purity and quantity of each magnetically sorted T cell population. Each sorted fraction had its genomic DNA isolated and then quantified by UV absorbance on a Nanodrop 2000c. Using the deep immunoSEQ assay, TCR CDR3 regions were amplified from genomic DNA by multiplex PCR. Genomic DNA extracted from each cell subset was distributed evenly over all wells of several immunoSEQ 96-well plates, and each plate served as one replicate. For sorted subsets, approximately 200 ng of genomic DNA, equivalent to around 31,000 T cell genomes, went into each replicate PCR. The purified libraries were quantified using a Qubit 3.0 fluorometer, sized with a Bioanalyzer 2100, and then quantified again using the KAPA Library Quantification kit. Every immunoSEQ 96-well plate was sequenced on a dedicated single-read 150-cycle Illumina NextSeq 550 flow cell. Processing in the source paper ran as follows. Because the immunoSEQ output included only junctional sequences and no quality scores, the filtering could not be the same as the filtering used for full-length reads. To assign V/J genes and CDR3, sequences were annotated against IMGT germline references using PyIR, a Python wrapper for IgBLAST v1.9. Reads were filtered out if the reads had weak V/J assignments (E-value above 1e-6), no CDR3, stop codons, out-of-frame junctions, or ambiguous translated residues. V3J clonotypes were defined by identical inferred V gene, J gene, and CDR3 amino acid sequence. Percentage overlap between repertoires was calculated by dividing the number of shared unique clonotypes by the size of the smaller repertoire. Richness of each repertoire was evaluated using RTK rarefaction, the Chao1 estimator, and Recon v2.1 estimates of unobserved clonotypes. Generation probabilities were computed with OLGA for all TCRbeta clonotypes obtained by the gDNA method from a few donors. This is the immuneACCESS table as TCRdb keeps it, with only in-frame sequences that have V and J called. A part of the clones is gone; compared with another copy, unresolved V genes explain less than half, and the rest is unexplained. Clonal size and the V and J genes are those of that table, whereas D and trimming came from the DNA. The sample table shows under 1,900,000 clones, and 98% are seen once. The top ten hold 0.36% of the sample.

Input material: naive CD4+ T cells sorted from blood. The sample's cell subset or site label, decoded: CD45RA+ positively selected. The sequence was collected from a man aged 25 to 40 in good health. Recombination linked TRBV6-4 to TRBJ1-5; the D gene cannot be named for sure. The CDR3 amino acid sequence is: CASSDREGQPQHF. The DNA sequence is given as TGTGCCAGCAGTGACAGGGAGGGTCAGCCCCAGCATTTT.